One sample yielded the 15 T cell receptor beta chains listed below, sequenced in a study of blood T cell repertoires in COVID-19. TCRdb keeps only in-frame clones here, not all; method: immunoSEQ multiplex PCR. This table has hundreds of thousands of clones, roughly 83% appearing once. The source material was peripheral blood. The receptors originated from an elderly man with acute or convalescent COVID-19.

The CDR3 DNA sequence: TGTGCCAGCAGCCAAGATCTAACAGAGAATCAGCCCCAGCATTTT. Protein: CASSQDLTENQPQHF. The V and J genes are TRBV3-1 (or the pseudogene TRBV3-2) and TRBJ1-5; D is uncertain. The CDR3 spans 15 residues. Germline-derived CDR1 and CDR2 are LGHDT and YNNKEL (reference sequence). V shed 0 bases and J shed 4 bases, with 10 bases lying between them.

The chain combines TRBV6-1 with TRBJ2-7; TRBD1 aligns across 12 bases. The V gene end was trimmed by 3 bases and the J gene end by 5 bases; junction bases not matched to a gene: 8. CDR3 size: 16 residues. Looked up from germline, CDR1 is MNHNS and CDR2 is SASEGT. The CDR3 here is CASSELSGTGGDEQYF. The DNA of the CDR3 is TGTGCCAGCAGTGAGTTGTCCGGGACAGGGGGCGACGAGCAGTACTTC.

The rearrangement uses TRBV2 and TRBJ2-7; 7 nucleotides agree with TRBD2. CDR3 length equals 14 residues. The germline CDR1 and CDR2 sequences are SNHLY and FYNNEI. The J segment lost 5 bases and the V segment lost 6 bases, leaving 10 bases of the junction unmatched. The DNA for the CDR3 is TGTGCCAGCAGGTCGGGGGGAGGCCGCCACGAGCAGTACTTC. The encoded protein is CASRSGGGRHEQYF. The full variable domain, completed using reference TRBV2 and TRBJ2-7, is EPEVTQTPSHQVTQMGQEVILRCVPISNHLYFYWYRQILGQKVEFLVSFYNNEISEKSEIFDDQFSVERPDGSNFTLKIRSTKLEDSAMYFCASRSGGGRHEQYFGPGTRLTVT.

CDR3 sequence: CASSPSPDRSYEQYF. The CDR3 nucleotides are TGCGCCAGCAGCCCTAGTCCCGACAGGTCTTACGAGCAGTACTTC. This chain uses TRBV5-1 with TRBJ2-7; D is possibly TRBD1 (6 bases). The V gene lost 4 bases and the J gene lost 4 bases, with 18 bases spanning the gap. The CDR3 totals 15 residues. Germline CDR1 reads SGHRS; CDR2 reads YFSETQ.

The rearrangement uses TRBV6-5 and TRBJ2-7; D remains unclear. Between the trimmed V and J ends, which lost 7 bases and 4 bases, there was a span of 14 bases. Germline V lookup: CDR1 MNHEY, CDR2 SVGAGI. CDR3 length: 13 amino acids. In DNA form, the CDR3 reads TGTGCCAGCACCGACAATTTCATGTACGAGCAGTACTTC. This translates into CASTDNFMYEQYF.

The CDR3 region is CASSQPGPLRGEQYF. The CDR3 nucleotides are TGTGCCAGCAGCCAACCGGGTCCCTTAAGGGGCGAGCAGTACTTC. The rearrangement uses TRBV14 and TRBJ2-7; D is perhaps TRBD1 (5 bases). The V gene's germline CDR1 is SGHDN and CDR2 FVKESK. With 2 bases removed from V and 6 bases from J, the gap between germline ends came to 17 bases. This CDR3 has 15 residues. The full variable domain, in which reference TRBV14 and TRBJ2-7 provide the parts outside the CDR3, is EAGVTQFPSHSVIEKGQTVTLRCDPISGHDNLYWYRRVMGKEIKFLLHFVKESKQDESGMPNNRFLAERTGGTYSTLKVQPAELEDSGVYFCASSQPGPLRGEQYFGPGTRLTVT.

This rearrangement joins TRBV4-2 to TRBJ2-7; D gene ambiguous. Trimming removed 1 base from V and 0 bases from J, with 16 bases in between. Germline CDR1 LGHNA, CDR2 YNFKEQ. The CDR3 covers 17 residues. CDR3 DNA sequence: TGTGCCAGCAGCCAAGGAAGTTTGGCACCCAGCTCCTACGAGCAGTACTTC. It translates to CASSQGSLAPSSYEQYF.

This chain uses TRBV5-5 with TRBJ2-7; weak D call: TRBD1 (6 bases). Trimming shortened V by 4 bases and J by 0 bases, and 11 bases separated the two germline ends. Germline CDR1 and CDR2: SGHKS and YYEKEE (reference sequence). The CDR3 contains 14 residues. The CDR3 region has the DNA TGTGCCAGCAGCCGGACAGCCTTCTCCTACGAGCAGTACTTC. As protein: CASSRTAFSYEQYF.

The chain employs TRBV3-1 (or the pseudogene TRBV3-2) and TRBJ1-1; D is ambiguous. This CDR3 region has 16 residues. Deletions cut 1 base from V and 0 bases from J, with 12 bases between. Germline CDR1 is LGHDT and CDR2 is YNNKEL (reference sequence). The CDR3 DNA reads as TGTGCCAGCAGCCAAGCCGGTCTTTCCATGAACACTGAAGCTTTCTTT. It yields the protein CASSQAGLSMNTEAFF.

As concerns this clone: Additional DNA sequences in this sample encode the identical CDR3. This sequence joins TRBV28 and TRBJ1-3, with D perhaps TRBD1 (5 bases). Trimming removed 4 bases from V and 1 base from J, with 8 bases in between. The CDR3 consists of 14 residues. From germline, CDR1 is MDHEN and CDR2 SYDVKM. In nucleotides, the CDR3 is TGTGCCAGCAGTTCGGGGGGGTCTGGAAACACCATATATTTT. This gives the protein CASSSGGSGNTIYF.

V is TRBV5-1 and J is TRBJ2-7, with 7 bases that match TRBD1. CDR1 and CDR2 from the germline V gene are SGHRS and YFSETQ. This CDR3 contains 17 residues. J gave up 5 bases and V 0 bases, and 14 bases lay outside the gene matches. CDR3 in DNA: TGCGCCAGCAGCTTGGGACAGGGTCAACAAGTTAGGGACGAGCAGTACTTC. Protein: CASSLGQGQQVRDEQYF.

The rearrangement uses TRBV5-1 and TRBJ2-7; 12 nucleotides line up with TRBD1. CDR1 and CDR2 from the germline V gene are SGHRS and YFSETQ. The CDR3 spans 16 residues. The V segment lost 2 bases and the J segment 7 bases; nucleotides outside the gene matches: 10. The CDR3 reads CASSFGPGQGAQEQYF. The DNA for the CDR3 is TGCGCCAGCAGCTTCGGCCCGGGACAGGGGGCGCAGGAGCAGTACTTC.

The genes are TRBV9 and TRBJ2-7; TRBD1 agrees at 9 bases. Per the germline V gene, CDR1 is SGDLS and CDR2 is YYNGEE. The CDR3 has 14 amino acids. J was trimmed by 6 bases and V by 3 bases; bases with no gene match: 7. This CDR3 is CASSAGTGRREQYF. CDR3 nucleotides: TGTGCCAGCAGCGCGGGGACAGGGAGGCGCGAGCAGTACTTC.

The rearrangement uses TRBV7-2 and TRBJ2-1; D might be TRBD2 (6 bases). V was clipped by 1 base and J by 7 bases, with 17 bases between them. The CDR3 has 16 residues. Germline assignment: CDR1 SGHTA and CDR2 FQGNSA. The CDR3 sequence: CASSLELRGLSNEQFF. DNA for the CDR3: TGTGCCAGCAGCTTAGAACTAAGGGGACTGTCGAATGAGCAGTTCTTC.

The chain carries TRBV4-2 and TRBJ2-1; TRBD1 is a possible D gene (6 bases). CDR1 is LGHNA, CDR2 YNFKEQ, per germline. The CDR3 totals 14 residues. Trimming shortened V by 0 bases and J by 15 bases, and 18 bases separated the two germline ends. The CDR3 DNA follows: TGTGCCAGCAGCCAAGAAAGGATGGGGGCAGGCCCGTTCTTC. Translating gives CASSQERMGAGPFF.